This TCR beta chain was found in a study of beta chain features in type 1 diabetes. Study in general: Examined across all samples were over 85 million sorted cells. Overall study findings and caveats: Patients with Type 1 diabetes showed moderately but significantly shorter TCRB CDR3s in all four CD4+ subsets. Comparison showed that naive, central memory and Treg TCRB repertoires appeared more similar among patients than among healthy donors.

Expressed TCRB transcripts got sequenced, as all isolated RNA was reverse transcribed. Method: immunoSEQ multiplex PCR; TCRdb's copy keeps in-frame clones and lacks some. Here the sample spans a few hundred thousand clones, approximately 15% being singletons. This clone was seen a handful of times. The target antigen is unknown. The authors took one heparinised blood draw, averaging about 120 mL, from each donor. The receptor comes from a woman under 30 with type 1 diabetes. Sequencing was performed on naive CD4+ T cells from blood.

DNA of the CDR3: TGTGCCAGCAGCGCCGAAAGCGGGATCGAGCAGTACGTC. Protein product: CASSAESGIEQYV. V usage is TRBV11-2 and J usage is TRBJ2-7; TRBD2 aligns across 7 bases. Germline values: CDR1 SGHAT, CDR2 FQNNGV. This CDR3 has 13 residues. V lost 5 bases and J lost 6; bases outside the gene matches: 7.